This TCR beta chain was identified in a study of control samples from healthy donors and cancer patients. Sequencing used immunoSEQ multiplex PCR; TCRdb keeps in-frame clones, though not all of them. The table includes some 96,000 clones, approximately 93% detected once. This CDR3 is built from 14 residues. The germline gives CDR1 MGHRA, CDR2 YSYEKL. V dropped 0 bases and J dropped 4 bases, with 7 bases sitting between them. The TCR was taken from a man between 18 and 35 years old in good health. Sequenced material: blood. The V gene is TRBV4-1, the J gene TRBJ2-1; D may be TRBD2 (6 bases). The CDR3 region is CASSQEAGYNEQFF. In DNA, the CDR3 is TGCGCCAGCAGCCAAGAGGCGGGGTACAATGAGCAGTTCTTC.